This TCR beta chain emerged from a study of cytomegalovirus exposure and HLA in healthy donors. General observations from the study: As a later analysis showed, a missense DCLRE1C variant was linked to trimming of TCR beta V- and J-genes. Earlier findings revealed that most TCR beta V segments proved productive either about 87% or about 30% of the time.

CDR1 and CDR2 from the germline V gene are SGHRS and YFSETQ. The V and J ends lost 0 bases and 0 bases respectively, with 6 bases between them. CDR3 length equals 15 residues. Primers for the PCR totalled 60 Vbeta and 13 Jbeta. Source study methods: Unique TCR beta chains totaled about 78 million in a later count, with roughly 10 million of them shared. TCRdb's copy holds only in-frame clones and misses some; the assay was immunoSEQ multiplex PCR. D and trimming come from the DNA, and the V and J calls and clone size come from that table. The sample yields over 100,000 clones, of which the top ten take up 1.5% to 2%. Among the donors, all were healthy bone marrow donors. In the case of this clone: What it binds is not known.

The sequence was collected from a woman in her thirties or forties in good health and CMV-seropositive. V and J are TRBV5-1 and TRBJ2-2; TRBD2 is a possible D gene (6 bases). Sequences were obtained from PBMCs. The CDR3 DNA reads TGCGCCAGCAGCTTGGGGGGGGCGAACACCGGGGAGCTGTTTTTT. Translating gives CASSLGGANTGELFF.